This TCR beta chain was identified in a study of technical replicates of blood from several donors listed by TCRdb under 2017. On this clone: No antigen is known for it. Per-nucleotide qualities are absent, and no much larger clonotype sits a single base away.

Spanning cysteine to phenylalanine, the CDR3 consists of 15 amino acids. CDR3 DNA is the only sequence kept; it has 45 bases, read in frame from the first base. In the germline V gene, CDR1 corresponds to MDHEN and CDR2 to SYDVKM. V and J are truncated by 4 bases and 3 bases respectively, leaving an intervening sequence of 13 bases. The receptor library was made with the immunoSEQ multiplex PCR assay. Entries here come from immuneACCESS through TCRdb and include only in-frame sequences with V and J called. Some clones fail to appear in such tables; in the studies checked, an unresolved V gene covers under half of the shortfall, and the cause of the remainder is unknown. For this sample the table gives around 93,000 clones, of which 95% were detected only once. The ten largest clones capture around 0.36% of the sample.

This receptor was taken from a human donor in good health. The chain couples TRBV28 to TRBJ2-1; a tentative D call is TRBD2 (5 bases match). Sequencing was performed on T cells isolated from PBMCs. The DNA sequence is TGTGCCAGCAGTTCGACTCTAGCTGGCTACAATGAGCAGTTCTTC. It specifies CASSSTLAGYNEQFF.